The next 13 T cell receptor beta chains were all read from a single sample in a study of T cell repertoires in cytomegalovirus infection (dated by TCRdb to the late 2010s). The treatment or condition label here, explained by the study, means: in vitro stimulation with specific CMV peptide epitopes to enrich CMV-specific T cells. The sequencer was an Illumina HiSeq 1500. TCRdb reran the public reads through fastp at Q25 and MiXCR, keeping productive beta chains. Rows are unified per CDR3 protein, each entry keeping the most common DNA and genes. The sample table records around 800,000 distinct CDR3 sequences; approximately 32% of these occur just once. Roughly 12% of the sample is in the top ten clones. No antigen is known for these receptors. The material sequenced was cultured CD8+ T cells from PBMCs, taken from culture after CMV antigen stimulation. These receptors were collected from a human donor in good health (CMV status not recorded). Some clones in this sample may be carry-over from other donors' samples.

J is TRBJ2-5 and V is TRBV27; 7 nucleotides align to TRBD2. This CDR3 contains 17 residues. In germline, CDR1 is MNHEY, CDR2 SMNVEV (reference sequence). V lost 3 bases, J lost 3 bases, and 13 bases stayed unmatched. The CDR3 DNA reads as TGTGCCAGCAGTTTTCTCAAAACGGGGGGACTTAAAGAGACCCAGTACTTC. It yields the protein CASSFLKTGGLKETQYF.

This clonotype was recorded at least ten times. The chain links TRBV5-8 to TRBJ2-5; TRBD2 matches 14 bases. The CDR3 is 18 residues long. Looked up from germline, CDR1 is SGHTS and CDR2 is YDEGEE. J lost 2 bases, V lost 3 bases, and 9 bases had no gene match. The CDR3 is CASSSRYGLAGGQETQYF. The CDR3 nucleotides are TGTGCCAGCAGCTCCCGTTACGGACTAGCGGGGGGTCAAGAGACCCAGTACTTC.

This clonotype was seen repeatedly, ten times or more. The chain combines TRBV12-3 or TRBV12-4 with TRBJ2-5; 8 positions match TRBD1. This CDR3 has 13 amino acids. Losses at the gene ends were 7 bases for V and 3 bases for J; bases not matched to a gene: 4. The CDR3 sequence: CASKLQGEETQYF. The CDR3 DNA follows: TGTGCCAGCAAGCTACAGGGGGAAGAGACCCAGTACTTC.

The V call is TRBV27, the J call TRBJ2-1, with D possibly TRBD2 on 5 matching bases. The CDR3 consists of 14 residues. V dropped 5 bases and J dropped 6 bases, with 14 bases sitting between them. Per the germline V gene, CDR1 is MNHEY and CDR2 is SMNVEV (reference sequence). The CDR3 sequence is CASSLLGVTNEQFF. For the CDR3, the DNA is TGTGCCAGCAGTCTCCTCGGGGTTACCAATGAGCAGTTCTTC.

This clonotype was detected only a few times. The chain recombines TRBV7-9 with TRBJ2-1; TRBD2 matches 12 bases. This CDR3 spans 15 amino acids. With 5 bases clipped from V and 8 bases from J, the junction kept 7 bases outside the gene matches. Germline CDR1 is SEHNR and CDR2 is FQNEAQ (reference sequence). The chain's CDR3 is CASSVLAGGSDEQFF. For the CDR3, the DNA is TGTGCCAGCAGCGTACTAGCGGGGGGCAGCGATGAGCAGTTCTTC.

V is TRBV6-1 and J is TRBJ2-2; tentative D call: TRBD1 (6 bases). The CDR3 totals 14 residues. The germline CDR1 and CDR2 sequences are MNHNS and SASEGT. V was pared by 10 bases and J by 4 bases, with 16 bases between. The CDR3 reads CAIHDRSVTGELFF. The DNA of the CDR3 is TGTGCCATCCACGACAGGAGCGTCACCGGGGAGCTGTTTTTT.

V usage is TRBV5-6 and J usage is TRBJ1-5; D is possibly TRBD1 (6 bases). The germline CDR1 and CDR2 sequences are SGHDT and YYEEEE. This CDR3 is 14 amino acids long. Between the trimmed V and J ends, which lost 3 bases and 6 bases, there was a span of 13 bases. Here the CDR3 reads CASSSDRFGQPQHF. In DNA, the CDR3 is TGTGCCAGCAGCTCAGACAGGTTTGGTCAGCCCCAGCATTTT.

V is TRBV29-1 and J is TRBJ2-7, with TRBD1 matching over 8 bases. Trimming at V came to 6 bases and at J to 3 bases, leaving 7 bases not matched to a gene. This CDR3 has 13 residues. Germline CDR1 reads SQVTM; CDR2 reads ANQGSEA. The CDR3 is CSVHDRGGYEQYF. The CDR3 coding sequence is TGCAGCGTACACGACAGGGGAGGCTACGAGCAGTACTTC.

In its sample, this clonotype was seen many times. The CDR3, as DNA: TGTGCCAGCAGCCCCCGAGGGAGCGGGGCAGGGGAGCTGTTTTTT. It translates to CASSPRGSGAGELFF. This sequence joins TRBV7-2 and TRBJ2-2; TRBD2 matches 7 bases. Unmatched junction bases numbered 11, after V lost 5 bases and J lost 8 bases. CDR3 length: 15 amino acids. CDR1 and CDR2 from the germline V gene are SGHTA and FQGNSA.

The chain links TRBV27 to TRBJ2-5; 9 bases line up with TRBD2. Germline V gives CDR1 MNHEY, CDR2 SMNVEV (reference sequence). V gave up 1 base and J gave up 2 bases; unmatched junction bases: 8. The CDR3 covers 17 residues. CDR3 DNA sequence: TGTGCCAGCAGTTTATATCAAACGCGGGGGGGACAAGAGACCCAGTACTTC. Amino acid sequence: CASSLYQTRGGQETQYF.

The chain recombines TRBV7-8 with TRBJ1-1; a weak D match, TRBD1 (6 bases). V was trimmed by 2 bases and J by 1 base, leaving 17 bases between them. The CDR3 extends over 17 amino acids. Germline V gene sequence: CDR1 SGHVS, CDR2 FQNEAQ. In DNA form, the CDR3 reads TGTGCCAGCAGCTTATACCTTCGGGGGCGAGCGAACACTGAAGCTTTCTTT. It is translated as CASSLYLRGRANTEAFF.

In this sample, this clonotype turned up many times. The chain links TRBV7-2 to TRBJ1-4; D unresolved. Between the trimmed V and J ends, which lost 1 base and 6 bases, there was a span of 9 bases. Germline-derived CDR1 and CDR2 are SGHTA and FQGNSA. The CDR3 covers 14 residues. The CDR3 loop is CASSLVSDYEKLFF. In DNA, the CDR3 is TGTGCCAGCAGCTTAGTCTCAGATTATGAAAAACTGTTTTTT.

This clonotype was picked up a small number of times. The rearrangement uses TRBV7-2 and TRBJ1-2, with unresolved D. CDR1 SGHTA and CDR2 FQGNSA come from the germline V gene. Deletions cut 3 bases from V and 2 bases from J, with 10 bases between. CDR3 length: 14 amino acids. The CDR3 DNA is TGTGCCAGCAGCTTCGACACTGGAAACTATGGCTACACCTTC. It translates to CASSFDTGNYGYTF.